This TCR beta chain was captured by sequencing in a study of blood T cells in healthy people across ages. Overall study findings and caveats: It was found that TCR beta diversity correlated strongly with the percentage of naive T cells.

There are 15 residues in the CDR3. V was pared by 4 bases and J by 7 bases, with 10 bases of the junction left unmatched. Germline CDR1 LGHNA, CDR2 YSLEER. Remarks on this clonotype: What it binds is unknown.

A sample-barcoded 5' primer and a J-beta primer mix were used in a second PCR of about 6 to 11 cycles. CDR3-containing paired-end reads numbered at least 2.5 million in each sample. TCRdb ran MiXCR on the 5' RACE reads and lists one entry per CDR3 protein. The sample lists 890,000 or so distinct CDR3 sequences, approximately 67% occurring once. Per-sample PBMC isolation yielded at least 6 million cells. This receptor was identified in a man between 25 and 39 years old in good health. Specimen: blood. This rearrangement joins TRBV4-3 to TRBJ2-1, with 7 nucleotides matching TRBD1. The CDR3 protein is CASSPSGGRLNEQFF. The CDR3 DNA reads TGCGCCAGCAGCCCCTCAGGGGGTAGGTTGAATGAGCAGTTCTTC.